The entry below describes one TCR beta chain. The data were obtained in a study of cytomegalovirus exposure and HLA in healthy donors. The CDR3 has 15 residues. CDR1 and CDR2 (germline): MDHEN, SYDVKM. Trimming removed 6 bases from V and 2 bases from J; junction bases left unmatched: 4. Here immunoSEQ multiplex PCR was the method, and the copy in TCRdb shows in-frame clones only, minus some. Of approximately 70,000 clones detected, around 93% appear once; the ten largest clones hold roughly 1%. Sequenced sample: PBMCs. The source of this sequence is a woman in her late teens or twenties in good health and CMV-seronegative. The chain has TRBV28 and TRBJ2-6; TRBD1 matches 7 bases. CDR3 in amino acids: CASRSTGAGANVLTF. In DNA form, the CDR3 reads TGTGCCAGCAGATCCACAGGGGCTGGGGCCAACGTCCTGACTTTC.